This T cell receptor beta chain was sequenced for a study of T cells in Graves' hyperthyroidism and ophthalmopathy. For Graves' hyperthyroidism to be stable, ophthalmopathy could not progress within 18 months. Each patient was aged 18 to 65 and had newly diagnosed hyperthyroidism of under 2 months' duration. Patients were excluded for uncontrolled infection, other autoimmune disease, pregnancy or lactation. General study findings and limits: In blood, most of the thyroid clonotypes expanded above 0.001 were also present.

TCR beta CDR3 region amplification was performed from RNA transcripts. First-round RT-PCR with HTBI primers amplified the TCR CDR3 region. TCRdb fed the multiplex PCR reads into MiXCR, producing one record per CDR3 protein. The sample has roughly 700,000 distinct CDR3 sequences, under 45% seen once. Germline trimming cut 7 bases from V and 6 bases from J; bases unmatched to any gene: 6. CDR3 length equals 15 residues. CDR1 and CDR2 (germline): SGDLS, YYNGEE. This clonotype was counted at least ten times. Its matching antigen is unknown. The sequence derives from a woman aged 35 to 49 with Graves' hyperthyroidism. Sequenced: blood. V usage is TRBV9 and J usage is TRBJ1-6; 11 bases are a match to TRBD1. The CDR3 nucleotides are TGTGCCAGCGGAGCCGGGACAGGGGGTAATTCACCCCTCCACTTT. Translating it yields CASGAGTGGNSPLHF.